The 18 T cell receptor beta chains below were found in one sample sequenced in a study of CD8 T cells in ankylosing spondylitis. From the 5' RACE reads, TCRdb called clonotypes with MiXCR, one entry per CDR3 protein. The sample consists of 130,000 or so distinct CDR3 sequences, about 6.4% of them appearing once. The sample was blood, either unsorted or a sorted T cell fraction (not recorded which). The receptors originated from a male donor with ankylosing spondylitis or in good health (not recorded which).

This clonotype was picked up many times. The rearrangement joins TRBV5-1 to TRBJ1-2; maybe TRBD1 (5 bases). This CDR3 is built from 17 residues. CDR1 SGHRS and CDR2 YFSETQ come from the germline V gene. The V and J ends lost 3 bases and 4 bases respectively, with 22 bases between them. CDR3 amino acids: CASSYTGESTKGYGYTF. In nucleotides, the CDR3 is TGCGCCAGCAGCTATACAGGAGAATCTACTAAGGGCTATGGCTACACCTTC.

A few counts support this clonotype. V and J are TRBV29-1 and TRBJ1-1, with D possibly TRBD1 on 5 matching bases. The germline V gene has CDR1 SQVTM and CDR2 ANQGSEA. Trimming took 6 bases from V and 2 from J, leaving 13 bases between them. The CDR3 extends over 13 amino acids. The chain's CDR3 is CSVGGSVNTEAFF. The DNA for the CDR3 is TGCAGCGTGGGGGGTTCGGTTAACACTGAAGCTTTCTTT.

This clonotype was observed at least ten times. This sequence joins TRBV12-3 or TRBV12-4 and TRBJ1-1; D is ambiguous. The CDR3 totals 13 residues. Between the trimmed V and J ends, which lost 8 bases and 0 bases, there was a span of 10 bases. For the CDR3, the DNA is TGTGCCAGCGCAGGACTGATGAACACTGAAGCTTTCTTT. This gives the protein CASAGLMNTEAFF.

This clonotype was counted many times. The chain employs TRBV29-1 and TRBJ1-5; unclear D gene. Germline loops: CDR1 SQVTM, CDR2 ANQGSEA. V lost 0 bases, J lost 2 bases, and 11 bases lay in between. The CDR3 has 15 amino acids. The CDR3 DNA reads as TGCAGCGTTGAAGAGCAAGGGTCGGGCAATCAGCCCCAGCATTTT. It translates to CSVEEQGSGNQPQHF.

The table lists this clonotype with many counts. The chain recombines TRBV5-1 with TRBJ1-1, with TRBD1 identical over 8 bases. Germline loops: CDR1 SGHRS, CDR2 YFSETQ. This CDR3 comprises 14 residues. Losses at the gene ends were 4 bases for V and 1 base for J; bases not matched to a gene: 3. CDR3 sequence (DNA): TGCGCCAGCAGCAACCAGGGGGCGAACACTGAAGCTTTCTTT. Its translation: CASSNQGANTEAFF.

The chain is built from TRBV5-1 and TRBJ2-2; D remains unclear. V lost 5 bases to trimming and J lost 4 bases, with 15 bases between them. The germline V gene has CDR1 SGHRS and CDR2 YFSETQ. The CDR3 extends over 15 amino acids. The chain's CDR3 is CASSKSRQPTGELFF. Here the CDR3 DNA reads TGCGCCAGCAGTAAAAGCAGGCAGCCCACCGGGGAGCTGTTTTTT.

This clonotype was counted at least ten times. The chain has TRBV12-3 or TRBV12-4 and TRBJ2-5; 7 bases fit TRBD2. The CDR3 consists of 13 residues. After removal of 6 bases from V and 5 bases from J, the junction contained 6 bases not matched to a gene. The CDR3: CASRPAGAETQYF. The CDR3 nucleotides read TGTGCCAGCAGGCCGGCGGGAGCTGAGACCCAGTACTTC.

This clonotype was seen many times. The V gene is TRBV20-1, the J gene TRBJ1-6; D gene ambiguous. From germline, CDR1 is DFQATT and CDR2 SNEGSKA (reference sequence). The CDR3 is made up of 15 amino acids. Trimming cost V 1 base and J 7 bases, with 14 bases left between them. Written as DNA, the CDR3 is TGCAGTGCTAGAGGGGCTTTTAGAACCAATTCACCCCTCCACTTT. Its protein product is CSARGAFRTNSPLHF.

The chain recombines TRBV11-2 with TRBJ2-1, with D tentatively TRBD2 (5 bases). Germline V gives CDR1 SGHAT, CDR2 FQNNGV. The CDR3 sequence is 12 residues long. V gave up 5 bases and J gave up 7 bases, with 9 bases separating them. The CDR3 sequence: CASSQRENEQFF. The CDR3 DNA is TGTGCCAGCAGCCAGAGGGAGAATGAGCAGTTCTTC.

V and J are TRBV20-1 and TRBJ1-2; D not certain. Trimming cost V 0 bases and J 0 bases, with 8 bases left between them. Germline loops: CDR1 DFQATT, CDR2 SNEGSKA (reference sequence). CDR3 size: 14 residues. The chain's CDR3 is CSARDRQTNYGYTF. CDR3 DNA sequence: TGCAGTGCTAGAGATCGTCAGACTAACTATGGCTACACCTTC.

This clonotype has ten or more counts. The rearrangement uses TRBV14 and TRBJ2-3, with D unresolved. This CDR3 contains 13 residues. Germline V gene data show CDR1 as SGHDN and CDR2 as FVKESK. V was trimmed by 4 bases and J by 4 bases, leaving 9 bases between them. This CDR3 reads CASSLVRADTQYF. The CDR3 coding sequence is TGTGCCAGCAGCCTAGTCCGGGCAGATACGCAGTATTTT.

This clonotype was seen ten or more times. The chain has TRBV5-1 and TRBJ1-1; possibly TRBD1 for D (6 bases). Germline CDR1 is SGHRS and CDR2 is YFSETQ. Trimming left V 4 bases short and J 2 bases short, with 15 bases between. There are 15 residues in the CDR3. The CDR3 spells CASSIKGQRNTEAFF. In DNA, the CDR3 is TGCGCCAGCAGCATAAAGGGACAACGAAACACTGAAGCTTTCTTT.

This clonotype appeared many times. The V gene is TRBV20-1, the J gene TRBJ2-2; D is perhaps TRBD2 (5 bases). The ends were cut back, 1 base at V and 7 bases at J, with 13 bases in the middle. This CDR3 comprises 14 residues. Germline values: CDR1 DFQATT, CDR2 SNEGSKA (reference sequence). The DNA of the CDR3 is TGCAGTGCTAGAGCCCGTGTCGAGGGCGGGGAGCTGTTTTTT. Residues: CSARARVEGGELFF.

This clonotype was recorded many times. The J gene is TRBJ2-2, the V gene TRBV27; TRBD1 matches 8 bases. The junction had 14 bases not matched to a gene; V was cut back by 5 bases and J by 6 bases. Germline V gene data show CDR1 as MNHEY and CDR2 as SMNVEV (reference sequence). This CDR3 is built from 17 residues. CDR3 sequence: CASSRQRQGWYAGELFF. In DNA form, the CDR3 reads TGTGCCAGCAGTAGACAAAGACAGGGGTGGTATGCCGGGGAGCTGTTTTTT.

This clonotype was observed at least ten times. The chain uses TRBV4-1 and TRBJ2-7; D remains ambiguous. The length of the CDR3 is 15 residues. The ends were cut back, 0 bases at V and 6 bases at J, with 15 bases in the middle. Germline CDR1 MGHRA, CDR2 YSYEKL. The CDR3 bases are TGCGCCAGCAGCCAAGAAGTCATCCGCACGGGCGAGCAGTACTTC. It translates to CASSQEVIRTGEQYF.

The chain joins TRBV10-3 to TRBJ2-6, with D hard to call. CDR1 and CDR2 from the germline V gene are ENHRY and SYGVKD. The V end lost 3 bases, the J end lost 3 bases, and 9 bases lay between the germline ends. This CDR3 contains 15 residues. The CDR3 DNA reads TGTGCCATCAGTGACAGGATGGTTGGGGCCAACGTCCTGACTTTC. This codes for CAISDRMVGANVLTF.

This clonotype was detected ten times or more. The V gene is TRBV7-9, the J gene TRBJ1-1; the match to TRBD1 covers 10 bases. J gave up 4 bases and V 5 bases, and 7 bases lay outside the gene matches. In germline, CDR1 is SEHNR, CDR2 FQNEAQ (reference sequence). CDR3 length equals 15 residues. The CDR3 reads CASSPPGQGTTEAFF. The DNA for the CDR3 is TGTGCCAGCAGCCCCCCGGGACAGGGGACCACTGAAGCTTTCTTT.

A remark on this clonotype: This clone may be a read error of a much larger clone one base away. The rearrangement joins TRBV28 to TRBJ1-6; 9 bases line up with TRBD1. The CDR3 has 15 residues. The V gene's germline CDR1 is MDHEN and CDR2 SYDVKM. Trimming at V came to 6 bases and at J to 7 bases, leaving 7 bases not matched to a gene. The CDR3 nucleotides are TGTGCCAGCAGCCGCGCACAGGGGGCGAATTCACCCCTCCACTTT. It translates to CASSRAQGANSPLHF. Full variable domain (remainder filled in from reference TRBV28 and TRBJ1-6): DVKVTQSSRYLVKRTGEKVFLECVQDMDHENMFWYRQDPGLGLRLIYFSYDVKMKEKGDIPEGYSVSREKKERFSLILESASTNQTSMYLCASSRAQGANSPLHFGNGTRLTVT.